The 10 T cell receptor beta chains below come from one sample, sequenced in a study of shared clonotypes between healthy human individuals. Assay used: immunoSEQ multiplex PCR; TCRdb lists only in-frame clones, some missing. This sample has about 2.1 million clones, with more than 85% found just once. Naive CD8 cells, CD45RO-negative and positively selected for CCR7, excluded terminally differentiated effector memory CD45RA+ cells. Sequenced material: naive CD8+ T cells from PBMCs. Source of these receptors: a man younger than 35 in good health. Some clones in this sample may be carry-over from other donors' samples.

The chain carries TRBV11-2 and TRBJ1-2; D not certain. Trimming removed 5 bases from V and 4 bases from J, with 17 bases in between. CDR3 size: 15 residues. Germline CDR1 and CDR2: SGHAT and FQNNGV. The CDR3 coding sequence is TGTGCCAGCAGCCCCGGTGCCAGCTACTCCTATGGCTACACCTTC. Protein: CASSPGASYSYGYTF.

J is TRBJ2-1 and V is TRBV5-1, with D maybe TRBD2 (6 bases). Per germline, CDR1 SGHRS and CDR2 YFSETQ. The CDR3 has 16 residues. The ends were cut back, 1 base at V and 0 bases at J, with 11 bases in the middle. The CDR3 DNA follows: TGCGCCAGCAGCTTGATTGGACTACACTCCTACAATGAGCAGTTCTTC. Translating gives CASSLIGLHSYNEQFF. Variable domain in full (rest from reference TRBV5-1 and TRBJ2-1): KAGVTQTPRYLIKTRGQQVTLSCSPISGHRSVSWYQQTPGQGLQFLFEYFSETQRNKGNFPGRFSGRQFSNSRSEMNVSTLELGDSALYLCASSLIGLHSYNEQFFGPGTRLTVL.

The chain couples TRBV9 to TRBJ2-6, with 9 bases aligning to TRBD1. Germline V CDR1 and CDR2: SGDLS, YYNGEE. With 2 bases clipped from V and 7 bases from J, the junction kept 13 bases outside the gene matches. The CDR3 consists of 18 residues. CDR3 amino acids: CASSVPGQGLGGANVLTF. Here the CDR3 DNA reads TGTGCCAGCAGCGTCCCGGGACAGGGACTGGGGGGAGCCAACGTCCTGACTTTC. Based on the CDR3 plus reference TRBV9 and TRBJ2-6, the full variable domain is DSGVTQTPKHLITATGQRVTLRCSPRSGDLSVYWYQQSLDQGLQFLIQYYNGEERAKGNILERFSAQQFPDLHSELNLSSLELGDSALYFCASSVPGQGLGGANVLTFGAGSRLTVL.

V gene TRBV7-8 combines with J gene TRBJ2-7; D is perhaps TRBD1 (5 bases). The CDR3 runs to 14 residues. Germline V gene lookup returns CDR1 SGHVS and CDR2 FQNEAQ. Trimming shortened V by 2 bases and J by 5 bases, and 13 bases separated the two germline ends. CDR3 loop: CASSLNSGIHEQYF. The CDR3, as DNA: TGTGCCAGCAGCTTAAATTCAGGGATCCACGAGCAGTACTTC.

The rearrangement joins TRBV25-1 to TRBJ1-1; D is undetermined. The CDR3 extends over 10 amino acids. Germline V gives CDR1 MGHDK, CDR2 SYGVNS. V gave up 6 bases and J gave up 11 bases, with 10 bases separating them. CDR3 amino acids: CASRGPEAFF. CDR3 nucleotides: TGTGCCAGCAGAGGGCCCGAGGCTTTCTTT. The complete variable domain, with remaining parts taken from reference TRBV25-1 and TRBJ1-1, reads EADIYQTPRYLVIGTGKKITLECSQTMGHDKMYWYQQDPGMELHLIHYSYGVNSTEKGDLSSESTVSRIRTEHFPLTLESARPSHTSQYLCASRGPEAFFGQGTRLTVV.

The CDR3 is CASSIAYPSVNEQFF. CDR3 sequence (DNA): TGTGCCAGTAGTATAGCCTACCCTAGCGTCAATGAGCAGTTCTTC. The chain joins TRBV19 to TRBJ2-1; weak D call: TRBD2 (6 bases). Trimming took 1 base from V and 6 from J, leaving 13 bases between them. CDR1 and CDR2 from the germline V gene are LNHDA and SQIVND (reference sequence). The CDR3 length is 15 residues.

V usage is TRBV29-1 and J usage is TRBJ2-3; D is unresolved. V lost 3 bases, J lost 2 bases, and 12 bases lay in between. Germline assignment: CDR1 SQVTM and CDR2 ANQGSEA. The CDR3 extends over 14 amino acids. For the CDR3, the DNA is TGCAGCGTTGATGGTTACCCGGACACAGATACGCAGTATTTT. Protein sequence: CSVDGYPDTDTQYF.

The chain recombines TRBV27 with TRBJ1-2, with a tentative D call TRBD1 (5 bases). V shed 6 bases and J shed 4 bases, with 12 bases lying between them. Germline-derived CDR1 and CDR2 are MNHEY and SMNVEV (reference sequence). CDR3 length: 13 residues. DNA for the CDR3: TGTGCCAGCAGACCCGGCAGGGCCTATGGCTACACCTTC. Its protein product is CASRPGRAYGYTF.

The chain links TRBV20-1 to TRBJ2-7; D not certain. Germline CDR1 DFQATT, CDR2 SNEGSKA (reference sequence). The CDR3 sequence is 10 residues long. Trimming shortened V by 6 bases and J by 1 base, and 4 bases separated the two germline ends. The CDR3 protein is CSAASYEQYF. In DNA form, the CDR3 reads TGCAGTGCCGCTTCCTACGAGCAGTACTTC.

The chain carries TRBV7-3 and TRBJ2-1; no reliable D call. This CDR3 has 15 residues. V gave up 2 bases and J gave up 2 bases, with 10 bases separating them. CDR1 SGHTA and CDR2 FQGTGA come from the germline V gene. The CDR3, as DNA: TGTGCCAGCAGCTTAGTACTCCAACCCTACAATGAGCAGTTCTTC. Protein sequence: CASSLVLQPYNEQFF.